Sequencing of this TCR beta chain was carried out in a study of blood T cell repertoires in COVID-19. Study at large: Acute and convalescent COVID-19 samples came from the United States, Italy and Spain. Sample material is recorded as cDNA or gDNA derived from T cells, B-cell-depleted T cells, or PBMCs.

The V gene's germline CDR1 is SNHLY and CDR2 FYNNEI. The length of the CDR3 is 16 residues. Germline trimming cut 6 bases from V and 8 bases from J; bases unmatched to any gene: 12. As handled by the study authors: For nucleated cells, counts were estimated from reference gene primer amplification. The protocol was immunoSEQ multiplex PCR, while the TCRdb copy is restricted to in-frame clones and leaves out a portion. That table furnishes V, J and clone size, whereas the DNA furnished D and trimming. The sample consists of tens of thousands of clones, over 75% of them appearing once. The sequencing sample was made of peripheral blood. This receptor was taken from an elderly man with acute or convalescent COVID-19. The genes are TRBV2 and TRBJ2-1; 11 positions agree with TRBD1. CDR3 nucleotides: TGTGCCAGCAGAGACTATTCCGGGACAGGGGGGGATGAGCAGTTCTTC. It encodes CASRDYSGTGGDEQFF.